This TCR beta chain was captured in a study of cytomegalovirus exposure and HLA in healthy donors. Findings and limits, study-wide: Most observed TCR sequences were rare, whereas some public TCRs were detected in many donors. Among the CMV-associated chains, a few were confirmed in vitro as specific for CMV antigens.

On this clone itself: Antigen: not known.

The data were produced by immunoSEQ multiplex PCR, yet TCRdb's version contains in-frame clones alone and is incomplete. Seen here are some 140,000 clones, approximately 85% observed once, and the top ten hold more than 1.4%. V dropped 2 bases and J dropped 0 bases, with 14 bases sitting between them. Germline values: CDR1 SGHAT, CDR2 FQNNGV. This CDR3 comprises 18 residues. The donors belonged to the roughly 110-subject validation cohort, separate from the approximately 700-subject first cohort. The TCR comes from a woman aged 25 to 39 in good health and CMV-seronegative. The V call is TRBV11-2, the J call TRBJ1-6; a possible D gene is TRBD1 (6 bases). Sequenced: PBMCs. As DNA, the CDR3 is TGTGCCAGCAGCTTACGGGGCAGGGGAAGCTCCTATAATTCACCCCTCCACTTT. Its protein is CASSLRGRGSSYNSPLHF. Complete variable domain (other parts from reference TRBV11-2 and TRBJ1-6): EAGVAQSPRYKIIEKRQSVAFWCNPISGHATLYWYQQILGQGPKLLIQFQNNGVVDDSQLPKDRFSAERLKGVDSTLKIQPAKLEDSAVYLCASSLRGRGSSYNSPLHFGNGTRLTVT.